This TCR beta chain was sequenced for a study of cytomegalovirus exposure and HLA in healthy donors. Overall study results and limits: Highest at DRB1 and lowest at HLA-C, TCR association rates differed among HLA loci in a later analysis. Cytomegalovirus-associated TCR beta chains were listed, numbering some 180.

A word on this clone: Its antigen is currently unknown.

Researchers ran the PCR with 60 Vbeta and 13 Jbeta primers. Only in-frame clones appear in the TCRdb table, and some are missing; sequencing was by immunoSEQ multiplex PCR. The profile shows 150,000 to 200,000 clones, roughly three quarters of them singletons. Sequencing was performed on PBMCs. This TCR derives from a man aged 18 to 29 in good health and CMV-seropositive.

The CDR3 region has the DNA TGTGCCAGCAGTACACAGGCGGGCAATCAGCCCCAGCATTTT. Its protein product is CASSTQAGNQPQHF. The chain joins TRBV6-5 to TRBJ1-5; tentatively, D is TRBD1 (5 bases). Germline CDR1 and CDR2: MNHEY and SVGAGI. The length of the CDR3 is 14 residues. The V and J ends lost 5 bases and 2 bases respectively, with 10 bases between them.